This T cell receptor beta chain was sequenced during a study of PD-L1 blockade in urothelial cancer (dated by TCRdb to the late 2010s). With respect to the entire study: Therapy was started at some point between 2012 and 2014 for all patients, and atezolizumab 1,200 mg was administered intravenously every 3 weeks. An ECOG performance status of 0 or 1 was recorded for the patients, and 0 to 3 prior chemotherapy regimens had been received by the patients. Durable clinical benefit meant progression-free survival longer than 6 months, and TCR features were also tested against progression-free and overall survival. About 85% of the roughly 29 patients were identified as males with urothelial cancer of bladder origin, and a prior smoking history was reported by 18 of 29 patients. Blood samples were analyzed 3 weeks after the start of treatment (second dose) and 6 weeks after the start of treatment. Pretreatment blood TCR-seq was available for 27 to 30 patients, at least one posttreatment blood collection was obtained for some 24 patients, and tumor TCR-seq was available for some 24 patients. In the same patients who had TCR sequencing, pretreatment tumors also underwent whole exome sequencing and RNA sequencing. Blood samples gave median yields of about 150,000 T cells and 80,000 or so unique TCRs, along with a median clonality of around 0.075. The study was an exploratory multi-omic analysis of somatic, immune and clinical correlates of response to PD-L1 blockade with atezolizumab in urothelial cancer. Under 10 patients reached durable clinical benefit, while 20 patients did not. Pretreatment tumor samples, along with matched peripheral blood serially collected before and after atezolizumab treatment, were subjected to TCR sequencing. Overall study outcomes, separate from this receptor: Small sample size (n ≈ 30) and many exploratory analyses mean the results are intended to be hypothesis-generating. Greater expansion of tumor-associated TCR clones in peripheral blood 3 weeks after the start of treatment was observed in patients with durable benefit (n of about 20, p = 0.022). A pretreatment peripheral blood TCR clonality below the median was linked to improved progression-free and overall survival.

What the time point label conveys for this sample: pretreatment peripheral blood. A total of 25 to 35 patients with locally advanced or metastatic urothelial carcinoma, treated at Memorial Sloan Kettering on a trial protocol, made up the cohort. Peripheral blood mononuclear cells were collected pretreatment and during treatment, with between 1 and 8 total time points obtained per patient. The Qiagen DNeasy Blood extraction kit was used to purify genomic DNA from total PBMCs and from tumor samples. PBMCs were collected pretreatment and during treatment, and were isolated and stored as previously described. The V end gives up 7 bases and the J end 6 bases, leaving 12 bases in the junction not matched to a gene. Counted from cysteine to phenylalanine, this CDR3 has 16 amino acids. Here the CDR3 DNA is all that survives: 48 bases in frame from base 1. CDR1 and CDR2, looked up from the germline V gene, are MDHEN and SYDVKM.

About this clone itself: Its antigen is unknown. Per-base qualities were not stored, and no clone one base away is much larger.

Synthetic TCR analog templates were spiked into each PCR to estimate absolute template abundance from read counts. Using the immunoSEQ assay, TCRbeta CDR3 regions were amplified from genomic DNA with bias-controlled V and J gene primers. Sequencing of rearranged TCRbeta segments was performed at approximately 20X coverage. Under the source paper's analysis protocol: Sequencing errors were corrected by clustering, and CDR3s were annotated against IMGT so that V, D and J genes could be assigned. Downstream analyses used only productive TCRbeta rearrangements, leaving out any out-of-frame or stop-codon sequences. To compute clonality, Shannon entropy was normalized by the log of the number of unique productive sequences and then subtracted from one. Clones differing between time points or between blood and tumor were identified by Fisher's exact test with Benjamini-Hochberg correction at adjusted p below 0.01. TCRdb stores this immuneACCESS table with in-frame sequences only. Part of the clones is absent; in the studies checked, under half of the shortfall reflects unresolved V genes, and no reason is known for the rest. V and J calls plus clone size are reproduced from that table; the DNA served to infer D and trimming. The sample table holds tens of thousands of clones, of which around 79% were seen once. The ten largest make up less than 11% of the sample.

The TCR comes from a man aged 65-85 years with urothelial cancer. This receptor chain uses TRBV28 and TRBJ2-2, with 9 central nucleotides matching TRBD1. The sequences come from PBMCs, collected around atezolizumab (anti-PD-L1) treatment. The CDR3 has the sequence CASIMTGTGSPGELFF. The DNA is as follows: TGTGCCAGCATAATGACCGGGACAGGGAGCCCCGGGGAGCTGTTTTTT.